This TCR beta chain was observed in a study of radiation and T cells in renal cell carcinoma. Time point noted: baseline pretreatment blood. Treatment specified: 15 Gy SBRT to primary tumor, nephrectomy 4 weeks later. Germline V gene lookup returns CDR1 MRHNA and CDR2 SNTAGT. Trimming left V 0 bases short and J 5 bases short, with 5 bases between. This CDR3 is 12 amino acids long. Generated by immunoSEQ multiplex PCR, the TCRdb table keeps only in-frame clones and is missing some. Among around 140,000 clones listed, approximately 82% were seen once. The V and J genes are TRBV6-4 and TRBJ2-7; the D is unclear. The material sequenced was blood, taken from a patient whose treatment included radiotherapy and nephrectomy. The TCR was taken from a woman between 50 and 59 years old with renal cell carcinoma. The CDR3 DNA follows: TGTGCCAGCAGTGACTCGATTAACGAGCAGTACTTC. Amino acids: CASSDSINEQYF.